The clone carrying this T cell receptor (beta chain) has at least ten counts. TCRdb redid the calling of the 5' RACE reads with MiXCR, one entry per CDR3 protein. The table shows fewer than 45,000 distinct CDR3 sequences, with over 4.5% occurring only once. The sample comes from a study of early T cells in non-severe SARS-CoV-2 infection. This CDR3 region has 15 residues. J was trimmed by 7 bases and V by 4 bases; bases with no gene match: 7. Germline V gene data show CDR1 as SGHRS and CDR2 as YFSETQ. Source material: whole blood. The chain couples TRBV5-1 to TRBJ1-5, with 11 bases aligning to TRBD1. This TCR came from an adult who was a healthcare worker with PCR-confirmed SARS-CoV-2 infection or an uninfected control (not recorded which). The CDR3 DNA reads TGCGCCAGCAGCACCGGACAGGGGGCAGGGCAGCCCCAGCATTTT. This gives the protein CASSTGQGAGQPQHF.